The 6 T cell receptor beta chains given below trace back to one sample, sequenced in a study of OX40 agonist ivuxolimab in advanced cancers. The protocol used for the library was the immunoSEQ multiplex PCR assay. Imported from immuneACCESS, the table was reduced by TCRdb to in-frame sequences with V and J called. These copies leave out some clones; in studies compared against another copy, an unresolved V gene accounts for under half, and the cause of the remainder is not known. In all, the sample holds around 100,000 clones, and around 91% of those were seen once. The ten largest clones take up around 0.16% of the sample. The sample here was CD4+ or CD8+ T cells sorted from blood, taken in a trial of the OX40 agonist ivuxolimab. These receptors were collected from an adult with an advanced solid tumor such as melanoma, head and neck, liver or kidney cancer.

This chain links TRBV10-3 with TRBJ2-1; D may be TRBD1 or TRBD2 (6 bases each). Germline V gives CDR1 ENHRY, CDR2 SYGVKD. The CDR3 runs to 11 residues. V was trimmed by 10 bases and J by 9 bases, leaving 13 bases between them. The CDR3 here is CASKQGLEQFF. CDR3 bases: TGTGCCAGCAAACAGGGACTTGAGCAGTTCTTC.

The chain carries TRBV28 and TRBJ2-7; 8 bases are shared with TRBD1. V gave up 8 bases and J gave up 5 bases; unmatched junction bases: 5. In germline, CDR1 is MDHEN, CDR2 SYDVKM. The CDR3 totals 12 residues. The CDR3 nucleotides read TGTGCCAGCGGACAGGGAAATAACGAGCAGTACTTC. Translating gives CASGQGNNEQYF.

The chain couples TRBV5-1 to TRBJ1-4; D is perhaps TRBD1 (5 bases). CDR3 length equals 14 residues. Trimming left V 4 bases short and J 7 bases short, with 14 bases between. Germline V gene sequence: CDR1 SGHRS, CDR2 YFSETQ. In DNA, the CDR3 is TGCGCCAGCAGCCCCGCGGGGGGAATTGAAAAACTGTTTTTT. This translates into CASSPAGGIEKLFF.

The chain combines TRBV2 with TRBJ2-5, with TRBD2 as a possible D gene (5 bases). CDR3 size: 14 residues. V lost 3 bases and J 2 bases, leaving 10 bases between the germline ends. The germline V gene has CDR1 SNHLY and CDR2 FYNNEI. The CDR3 sequence: CASSERAHQETQYF. DNA for the CDR3: TGTGCCAGCAGTGAGCGGGCTCATCAAGAGACCCAGTACTTC.

On this clone itself: Other DNA sequences in the sample encode the same CDR3. The V call is TRBV10-3, the J call TRBJ2-3; no reliable D call. Per the germline V gene, CDR1 is ENHRY and CDR2 is SYGVKD. There are 12 residues in the CDR3. V was clipped by 3 bases and J by 2 bases, with 3 bases between them. CDR3 bases: TGTGCCATCAGTGAATCCACAGATACGCAGTATTTT. Translated: CAISESTDTQYF.

V is TRBV5-1 and J is TRBJ1-1, with D possibly being TRBD1 (5 bases). The CDR3 has 16 residues. Trimming took off 1 base at V and 4 bases at J, with 17 bases between the two ends. Germline CDR1 and CDR2: SGHRS and YFSETQ. The CDR3 protein is CASSLISRGVGTEAFF. As DNA, the CDR3 is TGCGCCAGCAGCTTGATCTCCCGGGGGGTGGGCACTGAAGCTTTCTTT.